One sample yielded the 23 T cell receptor beta chains listed below, sequenced in a study of blood T cell repertoires in COVID-19. Here immunoSEQ multiplex PCR was the method, and the copy in TCRdb shows in-frame clones only, minus some. This table has some 290,000 clones, around 92% appearing once. Sequencing was carried out using peripheral blood. The source of these receptors is a woman aged 25-40 years with COVID-19, enrolled during active disease.

The V call is TRBV3-1 (or the pseudogene TRBV3-2), the J call TRBJ2-2, with 9 bases matching TRBD2. From germline, CDR1 is LGHDT and CDR2 YNNKEL (reference sequence). The CDR3 sequence is 16 residues long. The V and J ends lost 5 bases and 7 bases, in that order; junction bases with no gene match: 11. The CDR3 coding sequence is TGTGCCAGCAGCGTCGGCGGGGGACTAGCTATCGGGGAGCTGTTTTTT. It codes for CASSVGGGLAIGELFF.

The chain couples TRBV11-2 to TRBJ2-7, with TRBD1 matching 7 bases. Germline values: CDR1 SGHAT, CDR2 FQNNGV. With V trimmed by 0 bases and J by 5 bases, 4 bases remained unmatched. The CDR3 sequence is 14 residues long. The CDR3 coding sequence is TGTGCCAGCAGCTTAGATAACAGGGGACACGAGCAGTACTTC. Translated, it gives CASSLDNRGHEQYF.

The chain uses TRBV5-6 and TRBJ1-5; 8 positions agree with TRBD1. V lost 4 bases and J lost 4; bases outside the gene matches: 7. Germline CDR1 is SGHDT and CDR2 is YYEEEE. The CDR3 consists of 15 residues. The DNA for the CDR3 is TGTGCCAGCAGCCGTCTGGGACAGGCGAATCAGCCCCAGCATTTT. It is translated as CASSRLGQANQPQHF.

The rearrangement links TRBV3-1 (or the pseudogene TRBV3-2) to TRBJ2-7, with 7 nucleotides matching TRBD1. CDR1 is LGHDT, CDR2 YNNKEL, per germline (reference sequence). The V segment lost 4 bases and the J segment 4 bases; nucleotides outside the gene matches: 7. The CDR3 covers 14 residues. CDR3 in amino acids: CASSRRDRQYEQYF. The CDR3 bases are TGTGCCAGCAGCCGTAGGGACAGACAATACGAGCAGTACTTC.

The CDR3 loop is CASSHGTSWETQYF. CDR3 DNA: TGCGCCAGCAGCCATGGGACTAGCTGGGAGACCCAGTACTTC. The rearrangement links TRBV5-1 to TRBJ2-5; 9 bases align to TRBD2. Germline V gives CDR1 SGHRS, CDR2 YFSETQ. The junction had 6 bases not matched to a gene; V was cut back by 4 bases and J by 5 bases. The length of the CDR3 is 14 residues.

The J gene is TRBJ1-1, the V gene TRBV18; 7 bases fit TRBD1. Trimming took 4 bases from V and 4 from J; bases not matched to a gene: 9. This CDR3 region has 15 residues. CDR1 is KGHSH, CDR2 LQKENI, per germline. In DNA form, the CDR3 reads TGTGCCAGCTCACAGATCTCGACAGGGATCACTGAAGCTTTCTTT. Its protein is CASSQISTGITEAFF.

Only one count was recorded for this clone. The gene calls are TRBV28 and TRBJ2-2; D unresolved. The germline V and J ends were trimmed by 6 bases and 4 bases, with 9 bases remaining between them. This CDR3 is built from 13 residues. The germline CDR1 and CDR2 sequences are MDHEN and SYDVKM. CDR3 amino acids: CASSPSVTGELFF. The CDR3 coding sequence is TGTGCCAGCAGCCCCAGCGTCACCGGGGAGCTGTTTTTT.

The chain couples TRBV21-1 to TRBJ1-3; the table names TRBD1, a call not compared with the DNA. TRBV21-1 represents a pseudogene. CDR3 length: 15 amino acids. The CDR3 reads CASTPDRGSGNTIYF. DNA of the CDR3: TGTGCCAGCACCCCGGACAGGGGCTCTGGAAACACCATATATTTT.

This clone appeared a few times. This rearrangement joins TRBV24-1 to TRBJ1-2; D uncertain. Looked up from germline, CDR1 is KGHDR and CDR2 is SFDVKD. This CDR3 comprises 17 residues. Trimming stripped 3 bases from V and 8 bases from J, with 24 bases between. This CDR3 is CATSDPRSETINRGYTF. The CDR3 DNA sequence: TGTGCCACCAGTGATCCCCGGTCGGAGACTATCAACCGGGGCTACACCTTC.

This clone was seen a single time. This chain connects TRBV19 to TRBJ1-1; 7 nucleotides match TRBD1. This CDR3 contains 14 residues. Per germline, CDR1 LNHDA and CDR2 SQIVND (reference sequence). The V segment lost 6 bases and the J segment 1 base; nucleotides outside the gene matches: 5. The CDR3 protein is CASSPGQTNTEAFF. CDR3 sequence (DNA): TGTGCCAGTAGCCCGGGACAGACGAACACTGAAGCTTTCTTT.

The rearrangement links TRBV19 to TRBJ2-1; 8 bases are shared with TRBD2. J was trimmed by 8 bases and V by 4 bases; bases with no gene match: 10. This CDR3 comprises 15 residues. The germline V gene encodes CDR1 LNHDA and CDR2 SQIVND (reference sequence). CDR3: CASSTYAGGLDEQFF. The CDR3 DNA sequence: TGTGCCAGTAGTACTTATGCGGGGGGCCTTGATGAGCAGTTCTTC.

This rearrangement joins TRBV28 to TRBJ2-1, with D hard to call. The germline V gene encodes CDR1 MDHEN and CDR2 SYDVKM. This CDR3 comprises 14 residues. V lost 1 base to trimming and J lost 6 bases, with 10 bases between them. The CDR3 here is CASSLSHGLNEQFF. The CDR3 coding sequence is TGTGCCAGCAGTTTATCCCATGGGCTCAATGAGCAGTTCTTC. Full variable domain (outside the CDR3, taken from reference TRBV28 and TRBJ2-1): DVKVTQSSRYLVKRTGEKVFLECVQDMDHENMFWYRQDPGLGLRLIYFSYDVKMKEKGDIPEGYSVSREKKERFSLILESASTNQTSMYLCASSLSHGLNEQFFGPGTRLTVL.

J is TRBJ2-1 and V is TRBV9; 7 positions match TRBD1. The CDR3 totals 15 residues. V lost 3 bases to trimming and J lost 0 bases; unmatched junction nucleotides: 3. Germline CDR1 and CDR2: SGDLS and YYNGEE. The CDR3 spells CASSARGSSYNEQFF. CDR3 coding DNA: TGTGCCAGCAGCGCCAGGGGGAGCTCCTACAATGAGCAGTTCTTC.

This chain joins TRBV11-2 and TRBJ2-2; no clear D gene. V dropped 1 base and J dropped 0 bases, with 9 bases sitting between them. The CDR3 length is 16 residues. Germline V gene lookup returns CDR1 SGHAT and CDR2 FQNNGV. The CDR3 nucleotides are TGTGCCAGCAGCTTAGGCCGGTACCCGAACACCGGGGAGCTGTTTTTT. Translation: CASSLGRYPNTGELFF.

V gene TRBV28 combines with J gene TRBJ2-7, with 7 bases lining up with TRBD2. With V trimmed by 7 bases and J by 3 bases, 9 bases remained unmatched. The CDR3 loop spans 14 amino acids. Germline V CDR1 and CDR2: MDHEN, SYDVKM. The CDR3 sequence: CASTPGLADYEQYF. The CDR3 DNA reads as TGTGCCAGCACCCCTGGGCTAGCGGACTACGAGCAGTACTTC. Combining the CDR3 with reference TRBV28 and TRBJ2-7 gives the whole variable domain DVKVTQSSRYLVKRTGEKVFLECVQDMDHENMFWYRQDPGLGLRLIYFSYDVKMKEKGDIPEGYSVSREKKERFSLILESASTNQTSMYLCASTPGLADYEQYFGPGTRLTVT.

The chain couples TRBV5-6 to TRBJ1-1; D is possibly TRBD1 (6 bases). Trimming shortened V by 4 bases and J by 0 bases, and 22 bases separated the two germline ends. The length of the CDR3 is 18 residues. CDR1 and CDR2 (germline): SGHDT, YYEEEE. CDR3 in DNA: TGTGCCAGCAGCCCAACTTATTGGACAGAAACAATGAACACTGAAGCTTTCTTT. Protein: CASSPTYWTETMNTEAFF.

The chain employs TRBV5-1 and TRBJ1-1, with D possibly TRBD1 on 5 matching bases. V was trimmed by 2 bases and J by 4 bases, leaving 9 bases between them. Germline V gene lookup returns CDR1 SGHRS and CDR2 YFSETQ. The CDR3 length is 13 residues. This CDR3 is CASSFSRGTEAFF. The DNA for the CDR3 is TGCGCCAGCAGCTTTAGTAGGGGCACTGAAGCTTTCTTT.

The V and J genes are TRBV19 and TRBJ1-2; D is perhaps TRBD1 (5 bases). V was shortened by 3 bases and J by 6 bases, with 11 bases between the two germline ends. This CDR3 spans 13 amino acids. Germline CDR1 LNHDA, CDR2 SQIVND (reference sequence). The CDR3 sequence is CASSILQGDGYTF. CDR3 nucleotide sequence: TGTGCCAGTAGTATTTTGCAGGGTGATGGCTACACCTTC.

The chain employs TRBV5-1 and TRBJ2-5; possible D gene TRBD1, 5 bases. The CDR3 contains 14 residues. V lost 0 bases to trimming and J lost 5 bases, with 11 bases between them. CDR1 is SGHRS and CDR2 is YFSETQ in the germline V gene. CDR3 amino acids: CASSLEGVLETQYF. CDR3 nucleotides: TGCGCCAGCAGCTTGGAAGGGGTGCTTGAGACCCAGTACTTC. Drawing the rest from reference TRBV5-1 and TRBJ2-5, the complete variable domain is KAGVTQTPRYLIKTRGQQVTLSCSPISGHRSVSWYQQTPGQGLQFLFEYFSETQRNKGNFPGRFSGRQFSNSRSEMNVSTLELGDSALYLCASSLEGVLETQYFGPGTRLLVL.

The J gene is TRBJ2-1, the V gene TRBV11-3, with 9 positions matching TRBD2. Germline V CDR1 and CDR2: SGHNT, YENEEA. J gave up 4 bases and V 5 bases, and 9 bases lay outside the gene matches. This CDR3 spans 16 amino acids. For the CDR3, the DNA is TGTGCCAGCAGCAAGGTCGCGGGGGGGGCTTACAATGAGCAGTTCTTC. Translation: CASSKVAGGAYNEQFF. Filled out from reference TRBV11-3 and TRBJ2-1, the complete variable domain reads EAGVVQSPRYKIIEKKQPVAFWCNPISGHNTLYWYLQNLGQGPELLIRYENEEAVDDSQLPKDRFSAERLKGVDSTLKIQPAELGDSAVYLCASSKVAGGAYNEQFFGPGTRLTVL.

This chain connects TRBV5-5 to TRBJ2-3; D not certain. V lost 0 bases and J 6 bases, leaving 14 bases between the germline ends. The CDR3 contains 15 residues. Per the germline V gene, CDR1 is SGHKS and CDR2 is YYEKEE (reference sequence). The CDR3 here is CASSLAQDSSDTQYF. The CDR3 DNA reads TGTGCCAGCAGCTTGGCCCAGGATTCTTCGGATACGCAGTATTTT.

CDR3 amino acids: CASSIDAGGYLTDTQYF. As DNA, the CDR3 is TGTGCCAGTAGTATAGATGCAGGGGGCTACCTCACAGATACGCAGTATTTT. The gene calls are TRBV19 and TRBJ2-3, with 8 bases identical to TRBD1. The V gene's germline CDR1 is LNHDA and CDR2 SQIVND (reference sequence). This CDR3 has 17 amino acids. V dropped 0 bases and J dropped 2; count of bases not matched to a gene: 7.

The gene calls are TRBV9 and TRBJ2-1; 7 bases fit TRBD1. Trimming at V came to 4 bases and at J to 0 bases, leaving 16 bases not matched to a gene. Per germline, CDR1 SGDLS and CDR2 YYNGEE. The CDR3 runs to 19 residues. CDR3 in amino acids: CASSLSSTGPLSSYNEQFF. In DNA, the CDR3 is TGTGCCAGCAGCTTATCTTCGACAGGGCCCCTCAGCTCCTACAATGAGCAGTTCTTC.